This T cell receptor (beta chain) was sequenced during a study of OX40 agonist ivuxolimab in advanced cancers. Study at large: Around 40% of patients had received prior checkpoint inhibitor therapy. Partial responses occurred in Three dose-escalation patients, one with hepatocellular carcinoma and two with cutaneous melanoma.

This CDR3 is built from 16 residues. Patients with a history of autoimmune disease or on systemic immunosuppression were excluded. Some clones are missing from TCRdb's copy, which holds only in-frame ones; the method was immunoSEQ multiplex PCR. This table has approximately 87,000 clones, 92% appearing once. The rearrangement links TRBV21-1 to TRBJ2-7; TRBD2 is the table's D call and was not checked against the DNA. TRBV21-1 is termed a pseudogene. This sample comprised CD4+ or CD8+ T cells sorted from blood, obtained in a trial of the OX40 agonist ivuxolimab. The receptor comes from an adult with an advanced solid tumor such as melanoma, head and neck, liver or kidney cancer. CDR3 loop: CASSKNRRSVSYEQYF. CDR3 DNA: TGTGCCAGCAGCAAAAACCGGAGATCTGTGAGCTACGAGCAGTACTTC.